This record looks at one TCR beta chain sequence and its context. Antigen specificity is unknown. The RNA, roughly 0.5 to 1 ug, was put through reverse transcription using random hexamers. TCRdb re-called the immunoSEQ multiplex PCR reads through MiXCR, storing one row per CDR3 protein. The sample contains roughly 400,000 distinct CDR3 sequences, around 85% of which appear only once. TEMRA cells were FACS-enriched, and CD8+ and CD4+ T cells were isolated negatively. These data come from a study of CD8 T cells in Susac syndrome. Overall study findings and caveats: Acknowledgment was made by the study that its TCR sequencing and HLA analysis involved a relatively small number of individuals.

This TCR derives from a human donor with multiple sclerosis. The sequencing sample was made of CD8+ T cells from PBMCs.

CDR3: CASSFLASEQFF. The CDR3 DNA sequence: TGTGCCAGCAGTTTTCTAGCGAGTGAGCAGTTCTTC. The chain has TRBV27 and TRBJ2-1; TRBD2 is a possible D gene (6 bases). The CDR3 extends over 12 amino acids. V shed 3 bases and J shed 9 bases, with 9 bases lying between them. Germline V CDR1 and CDR2: MNHEY, SMNVEV (reference sequence).